This T cell receptor (beta chain) was retrieved from a study of cytomegalovirus exposure and HLA in healthy donors. The PCR was carried out with 60 Vbeta primers and 13 Jbeta primers. Assay: immunoSEQ multiplex PCR; the TCRdb copy retains only in-frame clones and omits some. In the table there are about 190,000 clones, around 82% of which are singletons. The clonotype was recovered from a man in his forties in good health and CMV-seropositive. Sequencing input: PBMCs.

The CDR3 loop reads CASSQVDASEAFF. The CDR3 DNA reads as TGCGCCAGCAGCCAAGTCGATGCGTCTGAAGCTTTCTTT. The chain combines TRBV4-1 with TRBJ1-1; D not resolved. The germline V and J ends were trimmed by 1 base and 6 bases, with 9 bases remaining between them. CDR3 length equals 13 residues. Germline V CDR1 and CDR2: MGHRA, YSYEKL.